This is a list of T cell receptor beta chains from one sample in a study of T cell changes during pregnancy in multiple sclerosis. Produced via immunoSEQ multiplex PCR; TCRdb's table is partial and in-frame only. Of tens of thousands of clones listed, about 91% are singletons. The material sequenced was CD8+ T cells from peripheral blood mononuclear cells, taken in the third trimester of pregnancy. Receptors were obtained from a female donor with multiple sclerosis, enrolled in a pregnancy study. Both conserved end residues are part of each CDR3. The D gene is left open where the match is weak. Rows may omit the clone size; those that give it use once, few, many or a size class.

V,length,J,size,D,DNA,CDR3
TRBV27,15,TRBJ1-4,.,.,TGTGCCAGCAGCCCTTGGGGGGAAACTAATGAAAAACTGTTTTTT,CASSPWGETNEKLFF
TRBV29-1,15,TRBJ1-2,.,.,TGCAGCGTTGCTAGCGAGACCTCTAGAGTACATGGCTACACCTTC,CSVASETSRVHGYTF
TRBV6-5,16,TRBJ1-1,.,.,TGTGCCAGCAGTTACTCCAGGGGCGCGCTCGGCACTGAAGCTTTCTTT,CASSYSRGALGTEAFF
TRBV10-2,15,TRBJ2-7,.,TRBD1,TGCGCCAGCAGTACGACAGGGCCCTACTCCTACGAGCAGTACTTC,CASSTTGPYSYEQYF
TRBV29-1,13,TRBJ1-1,.,.,TGCAGCTCTGCCGGGGGGGATAGCGCTGAAGCTTTCTTT,CSSAGGDSAEAFF
TRBV11-1,15,TRBJ2-7,.,TRBD1,TGTGCCAGCAGCTTAGGACGGACAGGGTACTACGAGCAGTACTTC,CASSLGRTGYYEQYF
TRBV19,17,TRBJ1-1,.,.,TGTGCCAGTAGTATAGGTGGGTTGAGGGTGATGAACACTGAAGCTTTCTTT,CASSIGGLRVMNTEAFF
TRBV9,13,TRBJ2-7,.,TRBD1,TGTGCCAGCAGCGCCCGCACAGGGGACGAGCAGTACTTC,CASSARTGDEQYF
TRBV9,13,TRBJ2-7,.,.,TGTGCCAGCAGCGCCTACGGGCAGGGGGAGCAGTACTTC,CASSAYGQGEQYF
TRBV6-1,14,TRBJ1-4,.,.,TGTGCCAGCAGTGAAGACGGCGGAATGTGGAAACTGTTTTTT,CASSEDGGMWKLFF
TRBV21-1,14,TRBJ1-4,.,.,TGTGCCAGCAGCAAGACAGGGCTAAATGAAAAACTGTTTTTT,CASSKTGLNEKLFF
TRBV7-9,16,TRBJ2-7,.,TRBD1,TGTGCCAGCAGCTTAGCGTTTGGGACAGGGGCCTACGAGCAGTACTTC,CASSLAFGTGAYEQYF
TRBV2,16,TRBJ2-4,.,TRBD1,TGTGCCAGCAGTAATAACAGGGGGCGCGGGGAGAACATTCAGTACTTC,CASSNNRGRGENIQYF
TRBV19,13,TRBJ1-4,.,.,TGTGCCAGTAGCTCGTCGGTCCAAGTTGGACTGTTTTTT,CASSSSVQVGLFF
TRBV4-3,14,TRBJ2-2,.,.,TGCGCCAGCAGCTGGCGGGGAATCACCGGGGAGCTGTTTTTT,CASSWRGITGELFF
TRBV5-5,14,TRBJ1-5,.,.,TGTGCCAGCAGCTCCCTAGATAGCAATCAGCCCCAGCATTTT,CASSSLDSNQPQHF
TRBV6-6,16,TRBJ2-7,.,TRBD1,TGTGCCAGCAGTTACATTTCGGGCAGGGGGCTGGACGAGCAGTACTTC,CASSYISGRGLDEQYF
TRBV7-9,16,TRBJ1-4,.,.,TGTGCCAGCAGCTTAGCGCGGGACGGCTACAATGAAAAACTGTTTTTT,CASSLARDGYNEKLFF
TRBV4-1,14,TRBJ2-5,.,.,TGCGCCAGCAGCCAAGATGGAGCGGGTGAGACCCAGTACTTC,CASSQDGAGETQYF
TRBV5-1,16,TRBJ2-1,once,TRBD1,TGCGCCAGCACCCAAAGAGGGACAGGGGGCGAAAATGAGCAGTTCTTC,CASTQRGTGGENEQFF
TRBV27,21,TRBJ2-1,.,TRBD2,TGTGCCAGCAGTTTATCGGTTTGGGGACTAGCGGGAGTTCATCGCTACAATGAGCAGTTCTTC,CASSLSVWGLAGVHRYNEQFF
TRBV27,16,TRBJ1-2,.,TRBD1,TGTGCCAGCAGTTTATCCCGGACAGGGGGAGGATATGGCTACACCTTC,CASSLSRTGGGYGYTF
TRBV27,16,TRBJ1-5,.,.,TGTGCCAGCAGTCTTACCCCTACGGTTAGCAATCAGCCCCAGCATTTT,CASSLTPTVSNQPQHF
TRBV6-4,15,TRBJ2-5,.,TRBD2,TGTGCCAGCAGTGTTGGGCGGGAGCCCCAGGAGACCCAGTACTTC,CASSVGREPQETQYF
TRBV10-3,16,TRBJ2-7,.,.,TGTGCCATCAGTGACCGGGGACTCACCACTGTAAACGAGCAGTACTTC,CAISDRGLTTVNEQYF
TRBV7-3,17,TRBJ2-7,.,TRBD2,TGTGCCAGCAGCCCTCTAGCGGGGGGCCCCTCCACCTACGAGCAGTACTTC,CASSPLAGGPSTYEQYF
TRBV29-1,14,TRBJ2-5,.,.,TGCAGCATCCAACGACAGGTCGGCCAAGAGACCCAGTACTTC,CSIQRQVGQETQYF
TRBV29-1,13,TRBJ2-5,.,TRBD1,TGCAGCGTTGGGACAGGGACCATCGAGACCCAGTACTTC,CSVGTGTIETQYF
TRBV19,16,TRBJ2-1,.,TRBD2,TGTGCCAGTAGTGTATTAGCGGGAGACCCATACAATGAGCAGTTCTTC,CASSVLAGDPYNEQFF
TRBV6-1,18,TRBJ2-3,.,TRBD2,TGTGCCAGCAGTGAATCCACCTTACTAGCGGGGGACACAGATATGCAGTATTTT,CASSESTLLAGDTDMQYF
TRBV11-2,15,TRBJ1-4,.,TRBD1,TGTGCCAGCAGCTCGGGGACAGTCTGGAATGAAAAACTGTTTTTT,CASSSGTVWNEKLFF
TRBV29-1,21,TRBJ2-7,.,TRBD2,TGCAGCGTCCAAGGGACTAGCGGGAGGTATAAGGGGCGTACTGATGCCTACGAGCAGTACTTC,CSVQGTSGRYKGRTDAYEQYF
TRBV6-5,14,TRBJ2-1,once,TRBD2,TGTGCCAGCAGTTATAGCGGGGGTGGCGATGAGCAGTTCTTC,CASSYSGGGDEQFF
TRBV4-1,15,TRBJ1-2,.,.,TGCGCCAGCAGCCAGACAGAAGAAGCTAACTATGGCTACACCTTC,CASSQTEEANYGYTF
TRBV11-1,15,TRBJ1-3,.,.,TGTGCCAGCAGCAACTTACGAGTGATGAAGAACACCATATATTTT,CASSNLRVMKNTIYF
TRBV19,11,TRBJ1-2,.,.,TGTGCCAGTATCCACAAGGATCGGAGCACCTTC,CASIHKDRSTF
TRBV7-7,15,TRBJ2-3,.,TRBD2,TGTGCCAGCAGCTTTTCCCTAGCGGGCACAGATACGCAGTATTTT,CASSFSLAGTDTQYF
TRBV7-9,14,TRBJ2-1,.,TRBD2,TGTGCCAGCAGCCGACTAGCGGGAGAACATGAGCAGTTCTTC,CASSRLAGEHEQFF
TRBV19,15,TRBJ1-5,few,.,TGTGCCAGCTCGTTTGGGCTGTATAGCAATCAGCCCCAGCATTTT,CASSFGLYSNQPQHF
TRBV13,15,TRBJ2-7,.,TRBD2,TGTGCCAGCAGCCTCGGACTAGCGGGGCCCTACGAGCAGTACTTC,CASSLGLAGPYEQYF
TRBV27,13,TRBJ1-1,.,.,TGTGCCAGCAGTGTCGGGGAGAACACTGAAGCTTTCTTT,CASSVGENTEAFF
TRBV4-2,16,TRBJ1-5,.,.,TGTGCCAGCAGCCAAGATTGGCAGGGTGAGTGGAGGCCCCAGCATTTT,CASSQDWQGEWRPQHF
TRBV6-5,14,TRBJ1-1,.,.,TGTGCCAGCAGTTACGGGACACAAAACACTGAAGCTTTCTTT,CASSYGTQNTEAFF
TRBV6-6,16,TRBJ2-3,.,TRBD2,TGTGCCAGCAGTTTCTTTCTAGCGGGGGGCACAGATACGCAGTATTTT,CASSFFLAGGTDTQYF